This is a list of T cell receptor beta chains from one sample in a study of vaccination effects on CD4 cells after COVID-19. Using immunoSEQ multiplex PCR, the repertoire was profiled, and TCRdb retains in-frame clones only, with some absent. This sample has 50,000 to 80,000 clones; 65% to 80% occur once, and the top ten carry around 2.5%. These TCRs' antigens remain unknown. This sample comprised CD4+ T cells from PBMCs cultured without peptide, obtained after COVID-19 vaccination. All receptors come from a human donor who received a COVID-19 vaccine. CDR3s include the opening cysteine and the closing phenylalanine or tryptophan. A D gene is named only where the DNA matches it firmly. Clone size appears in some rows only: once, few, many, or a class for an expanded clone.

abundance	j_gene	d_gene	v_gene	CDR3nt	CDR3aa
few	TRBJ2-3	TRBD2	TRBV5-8	TGTGCCAGCCCAGGGACTATCCTATCGACTAAGACAGATACGCAGTATTTT	CASPGTILSTKTDTQYF
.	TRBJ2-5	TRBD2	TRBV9	TGTGCCAGCAGCGTAGGTCGGGATCCGGGAGGAGAGACCCAGTACTTC	CASSVGRDPGGETQYF
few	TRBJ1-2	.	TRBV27	TGTGCCAGCAGTTTAGGAGGGACAAACTATGGCTACACCTTC	CASSLGGTNYGYTF
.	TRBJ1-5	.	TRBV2	TGTGCCAGCAGTGGATTCCGGGGGGGGCAGCCCCAGCATTTT	CASSGFRGGQPQHF
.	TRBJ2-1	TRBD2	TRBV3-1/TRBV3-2	TGTGCCAGCAGCCGGACTAGCGGGACACTCTACAATGAGCAGTTCTTC	CASSRTSGTLYNEQFF
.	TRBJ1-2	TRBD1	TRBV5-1	TGCGCCAGCAGCCCGGCCGACAGGGGAGAAGGCTACACCTTC	CASSPADRGEGYTF
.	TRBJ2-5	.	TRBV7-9	TGTGCCAGCAGCTTAGACAGGACAGAAGAGACCCAGTACTTC	CASSLDRTEETQYF
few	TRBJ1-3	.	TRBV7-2	TGTGCCAGCACCCGAAGGGCAGGGTTCGGAAACACCATATATTTT	CASTRRAGFGNTIYF
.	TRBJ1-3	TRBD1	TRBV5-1	TGCGCCAGCAGCTTGGCCCCAGGGGGCGAAAGGAACACCATATATTTT	CASSLAPGGERNTIYF
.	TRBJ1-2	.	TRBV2	TGTGCCAGCTTGATTGGTCTGAACTATGGCTACACCTTC	CASLIGLNYGYTF
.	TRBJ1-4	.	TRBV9	TGTGCCAGCAGCACTACGGGAGGGCAGGGTGAAAAACTGTTTTTT	CASSTTGGQGEKLFF
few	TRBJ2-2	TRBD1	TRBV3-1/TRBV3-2	TGTGCCAGCAGACAGGGGTCCGCGAACACCGGGGAGCTGTTTTTT	CASRQGSANTGELFF
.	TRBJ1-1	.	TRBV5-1	TGCGCCAGCAGCCCCCAGACGAACACTGAAGCTTTCTTT	CASSPQTNTEAFF
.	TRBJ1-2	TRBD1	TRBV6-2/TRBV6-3	TGTGCCAGCAGTTCTCCCGGGACAGGCGCTGACTATGGCTACACCTTC	CASSSPGTGADYGYTF
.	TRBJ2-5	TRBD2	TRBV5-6	TGTGCCAGCAGCGACGGGCCTAGCGGGGGGGCAGTTCAAATAGAGACCCAGTACTTC	CASSDGPSGGAVQIETQYF
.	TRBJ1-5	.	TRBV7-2	TGTGCCAGCAGCTTAGCGCCGCCTAATCAGCCCCAGCATTTT	CASSLAPPNQPQHF
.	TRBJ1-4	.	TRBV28	TGTGCCAGCAGTTTGAGTGAAAAACTGTTTTTT	CASSLSEKLFF
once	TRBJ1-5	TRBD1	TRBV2	TGTGCCAGCAGCGGACAGGGTTTGGGCAATCAGCCCCAGCATTTT	CASSGQGLGNQPQHF
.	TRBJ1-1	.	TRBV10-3	TGTGCCATCAGCAAGCCAGACACTGAAGCTTTCTTT	CAISKPDTEAFF
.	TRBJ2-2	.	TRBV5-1	TGCGCCAGCGGATACGCGGGACTTATGAACACCGGGGAGCTGTTTTTT	CASGYAGLMNTGELFF
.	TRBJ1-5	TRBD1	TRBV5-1	TGCGCCAGCTCCCCCGGACAGGGCTATCAGCCCCAGCATTTT	CASSPGQGYQPQHF
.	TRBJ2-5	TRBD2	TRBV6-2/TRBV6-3	TGTGCCAGCAGTTACTTCGGACCGGGACTAGCGGAAGAGACCCAGTACTTC	CASSYFGPGLAEETQYF
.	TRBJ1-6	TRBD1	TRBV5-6	TGTGCCAGCAGCTTGAGCCTGACAGGGGGCGCGACCTCACCCCTCCACTTT	CASSLSLTGGATSPLHF
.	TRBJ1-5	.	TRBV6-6	TGTGCCAGCAGCCCGGGGGTCGAGCGCAATCAGCCCCAGCATTTT	CASSPGVERNQPQHF
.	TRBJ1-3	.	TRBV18	TGTGCCAGCTCACCTACAGCAAGCTCTGGAAACACCATATATTTT	CASSPTASSGNTIYF
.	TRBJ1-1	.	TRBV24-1	TGTGCCACCAGTGGGCCCCGGGGGACTGAAGCTTTCTTT	CATSGPRGTEAFF
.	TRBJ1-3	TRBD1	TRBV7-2	TGTGCCAGCAGCTGGGGACAGGGATATTCGCGAGGAAACACCATATATTTT	CASSWGQGYSRGNTIYF
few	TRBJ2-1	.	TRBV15	TGTGCCACCAGCTGGGGACTGGGTGAGCAGTTCTTC	CATSWGLGEQFF
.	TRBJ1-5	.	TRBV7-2	TGTGCCAGCAGCTTACGTCGGGATAGCAATCAGCCCCAGCATTTT	CASSLRRDSNQPQHF
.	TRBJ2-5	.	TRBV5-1	TGCGCCAGCAGCTTGGCCGGACCCGACCGAGAGACCCAGTACTTC	CASSLAGPDRETQYF
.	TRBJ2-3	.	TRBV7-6	TGTGCCAGCAGCTTACAACCAGCGGTTTCCACAGATACGCAGTATTTT	CASSLQPAVSTDTQYF
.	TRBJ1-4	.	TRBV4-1	TGCGCCAGCAGCCAAGATGGAACCGGTCGTGAAAAACTGTTTTTT	CASSQDGTGREKLFF
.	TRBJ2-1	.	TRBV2	TGTGCCAGCAGCGCCAACGGGATCAGGGAGCAGTTCTTC	CASSANGIREQFF
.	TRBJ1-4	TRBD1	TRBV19	TGTGCCAGTAGTAGCCGGGACAGGGAATTAGAAAAACTGTTTTTT	CASSSRDRELEKLFF
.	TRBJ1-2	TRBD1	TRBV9	TGTGCCAGCAGCGGAGGGACAGTTGCTTATGGCTACACCTTC	CASSGGTVAYGYTF
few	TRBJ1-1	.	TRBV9	TGTGCCAGCAGCGTAACAACGGGACCCCGGACTGAAGCTTTCTTT	CASSVTTGPRTEAFF
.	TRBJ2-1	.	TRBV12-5	TGTGCTAGTGGTTTGCCTCTGTTGGCTGCGTTCTTC	CASGLPLLAAFF
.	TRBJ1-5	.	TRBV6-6	TGTGCCGCACGCGCGGGGGCGTTTGGTCAGCCCCAGCATTTT	CAARAGAFGQPQHF
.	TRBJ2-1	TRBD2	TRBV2	TGTGCCAGCAAGCGGGGGGGGTACAATGAGCAGTTCTTC	CASKRGGYNEQFF
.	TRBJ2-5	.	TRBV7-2	TGTGCCAGCGGGCAGGGTGGGGAGACCCAGTACTTC	CASGQGGETQYF
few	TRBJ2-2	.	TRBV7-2	TGTGCCAGCAGCTTAAGTCTCGCGAACACCGGGGAGCTGTTTTTT	CASSLSLANTGELFF
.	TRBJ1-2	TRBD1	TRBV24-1	TGTGCCACCAGTGATCACCGAGGGGGCCGGAACTATGGCTACACCTTC	CATSDHRGGRNYGYTF
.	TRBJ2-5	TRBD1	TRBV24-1	TGTGCCACCAGTGAACCCGGACAGGATTCACGGGAGACCCAGTACTTC	CATSEPGQDSRETQYF
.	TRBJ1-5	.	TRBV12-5	TGTGCTAGTGGTTTGGATGCCAGGGGAGTAATTCATAGCAATCAGCCCCAGCATTTT	CASGLDARGVIHSNQPQHF
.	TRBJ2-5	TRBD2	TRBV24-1	TGTGCCACCAGTGATCCACGGGGGGAGCAAGAGACCCAGTACTTC	CATSDPRGEQETQYF
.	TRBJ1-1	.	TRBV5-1	TGCGCCAGCAGCTCCGAAGGGAACACTGAAGCTTTCTTT	CASSSEGNTEAFF
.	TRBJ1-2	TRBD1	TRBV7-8	TGTGCCAGCAGCTTAGTACGGGGAAGGAGGGGGCGGCATGGCTACACCTTC	CASSLVRGRRGRHGYTF
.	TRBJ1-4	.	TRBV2	TGTGCCAGCACGAATGTCGGTCGGTCAGCTAATGAAAAACTGTTTTTT	CASTNVGRSANEKLFF
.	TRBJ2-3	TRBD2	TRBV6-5	TGTGCCAGCAGAAATAGCGGGGGGGCCACAGATACGCAGTATTTT	CASRNSGGATDTQYF
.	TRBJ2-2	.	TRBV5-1	TGCGCCAGCGCTGGTACCCCAAACACCGGGGAGCTGTTTTTT	CASAGTPNTGELFF